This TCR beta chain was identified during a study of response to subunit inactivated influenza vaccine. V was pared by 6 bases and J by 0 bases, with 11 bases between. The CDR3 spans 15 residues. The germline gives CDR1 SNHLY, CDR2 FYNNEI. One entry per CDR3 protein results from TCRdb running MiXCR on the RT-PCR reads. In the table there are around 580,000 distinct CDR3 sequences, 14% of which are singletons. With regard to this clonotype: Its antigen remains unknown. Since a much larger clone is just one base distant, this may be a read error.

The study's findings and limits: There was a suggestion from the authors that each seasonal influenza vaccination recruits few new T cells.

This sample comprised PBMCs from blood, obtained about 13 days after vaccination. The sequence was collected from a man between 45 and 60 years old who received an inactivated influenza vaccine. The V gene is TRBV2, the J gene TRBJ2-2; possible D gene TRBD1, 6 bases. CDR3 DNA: TGTGCCAGCAGACCCGGGACATCGAACACCGGGGAGCTGTTTTTT. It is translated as CASRPGTSNTGELFF.